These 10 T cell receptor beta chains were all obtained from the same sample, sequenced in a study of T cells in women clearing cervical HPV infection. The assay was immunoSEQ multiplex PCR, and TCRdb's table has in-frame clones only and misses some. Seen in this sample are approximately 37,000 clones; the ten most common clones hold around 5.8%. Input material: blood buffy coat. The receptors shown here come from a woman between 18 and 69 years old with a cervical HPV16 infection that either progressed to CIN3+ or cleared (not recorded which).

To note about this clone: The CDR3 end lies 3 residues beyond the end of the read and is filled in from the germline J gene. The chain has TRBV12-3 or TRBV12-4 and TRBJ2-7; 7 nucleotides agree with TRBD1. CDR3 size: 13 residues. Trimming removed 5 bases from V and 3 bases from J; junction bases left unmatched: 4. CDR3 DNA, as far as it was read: TGTGCCAGCAGTCGGGACAGTATCTACGAG. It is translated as CASSRDSIYE. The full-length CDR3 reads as CASSRDSIYEQYF.

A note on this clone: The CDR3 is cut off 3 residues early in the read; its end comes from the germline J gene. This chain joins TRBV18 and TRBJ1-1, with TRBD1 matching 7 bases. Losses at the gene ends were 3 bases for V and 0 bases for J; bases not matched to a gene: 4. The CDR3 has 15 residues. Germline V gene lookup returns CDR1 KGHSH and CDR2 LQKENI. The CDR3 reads CASSPDRAMNTEAFF. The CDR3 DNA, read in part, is TGTGCCAGCTCACCTGACAGGGCCATGAACACTGAA.

The covered CDR3 bases are TGTGCCAGTAGCGTAGGGGTAATAGCCTACGAC. Protein: CASSVGVIAYD. The CDR3, in full, reads CASSVGVIAYDYTF. This chain connects TRBV19 to TRBJ1-2; D is possibly TRBD1 (5 bases). The read is 3 residues too short to cover the CDR3 end, so that end is filled in from the germline J gene. Germline assignment: CDR1 LNHDA and CDR2 SQIVND (reference sequence). This CDR3 has 14 amino acids.

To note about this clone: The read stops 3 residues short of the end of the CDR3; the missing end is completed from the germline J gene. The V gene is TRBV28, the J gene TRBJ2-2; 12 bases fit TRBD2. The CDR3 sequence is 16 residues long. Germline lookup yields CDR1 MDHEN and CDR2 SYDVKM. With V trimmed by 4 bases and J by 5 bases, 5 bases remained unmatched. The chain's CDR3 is CASSSSGRDPTGELFF. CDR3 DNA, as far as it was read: TGTGCCAGCAGTTCTAGCGGGAGGGACCCGACCGGGGAG.

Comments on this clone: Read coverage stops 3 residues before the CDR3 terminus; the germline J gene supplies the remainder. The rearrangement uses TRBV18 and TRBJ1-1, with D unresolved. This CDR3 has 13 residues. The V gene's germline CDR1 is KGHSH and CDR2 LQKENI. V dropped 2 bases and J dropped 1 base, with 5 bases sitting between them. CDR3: CASSPAGNTEAFF. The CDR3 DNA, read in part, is TGTGCCAGCTCACCAGCGGGGAACACTGAA.

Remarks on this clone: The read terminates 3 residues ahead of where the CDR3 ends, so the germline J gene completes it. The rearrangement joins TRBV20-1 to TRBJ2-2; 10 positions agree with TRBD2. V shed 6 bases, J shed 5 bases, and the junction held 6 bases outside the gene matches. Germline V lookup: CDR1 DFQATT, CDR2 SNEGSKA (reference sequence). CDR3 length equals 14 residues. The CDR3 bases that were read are TGCAGTGCCAGGGGTAGCGGGGGGACCGGGGAG. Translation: CSARGSGGTGE. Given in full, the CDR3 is CSARGSGGTGELFF.

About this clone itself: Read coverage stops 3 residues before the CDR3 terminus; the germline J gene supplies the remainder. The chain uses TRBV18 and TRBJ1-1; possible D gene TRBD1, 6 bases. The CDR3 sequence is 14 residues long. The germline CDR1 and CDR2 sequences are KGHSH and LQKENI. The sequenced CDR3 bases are TGTGCCAGCTCACCGGAGCCCCAGGGGAACAAA. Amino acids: CASSPEPQGNK. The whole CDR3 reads CASSPEPQGNKAFF.

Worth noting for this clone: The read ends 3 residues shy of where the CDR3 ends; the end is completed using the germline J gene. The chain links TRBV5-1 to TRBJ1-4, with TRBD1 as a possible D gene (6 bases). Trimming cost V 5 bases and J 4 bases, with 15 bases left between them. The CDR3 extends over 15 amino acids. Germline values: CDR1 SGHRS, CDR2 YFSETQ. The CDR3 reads CASRGADSLNEKLFF. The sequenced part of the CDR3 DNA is TGCGCCAGCAGGGGGGCTGACAGCCTTAATGAAAAA.

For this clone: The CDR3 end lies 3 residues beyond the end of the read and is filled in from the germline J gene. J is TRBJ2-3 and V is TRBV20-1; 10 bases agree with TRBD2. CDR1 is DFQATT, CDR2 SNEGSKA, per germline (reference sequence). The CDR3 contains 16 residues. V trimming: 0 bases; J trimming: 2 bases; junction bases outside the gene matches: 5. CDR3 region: CSARDLAGGPTDTQYF. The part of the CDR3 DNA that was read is TGCAGTGCTAGAGATTTAGCGGGAGGACCCACAGATACG.

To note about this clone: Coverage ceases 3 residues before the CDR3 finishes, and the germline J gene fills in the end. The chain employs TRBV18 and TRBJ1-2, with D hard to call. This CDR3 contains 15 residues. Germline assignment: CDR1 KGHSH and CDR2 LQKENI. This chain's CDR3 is CASTLRSTSTDTYTF. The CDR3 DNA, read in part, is TGTGCCAGCACCTTGCGCAGTACTAGCACAGATACC.